This is a list of T cell receptor beta chains from one sample in a study of T-cell memory formation after mild COVID-19. TCRdb ran MiXCR on the 5' RACE reads and lists one entry per CDR3 protein. This table holds hundreds of thousands of distinct CDR3 sequences, approximately 15% found once. Material for sequencing was PBMCs or a T cell subset sorted from them (not recorded which). These TCRs come from an adult woman who had mild COVID-19 (a few samples of this study predate the infection). Cell type and time point are not known. Both conserved end residues are part of each CDR3. D genes are given only for firm matches. Clone size is given for some rows only: seen once, a few or many times, or a class if the clone is expanded.

TRBV20-1	.	.	TRBJ1-6	TGCAGTGCTCAGAGGGCGGACACTAATTCACCCCTCCACTTT	CSAQRADTNSPLHF
TRBV7-2	.	.	TRBJ1-2	TGTGCCAGCAGCTTAAGTTACCCGATCCAAACTTATGGCTACACCTTC	CASSLSYPIQTYGYTF
TRBV3-1	.	few	TRBJ1-6	TGTGCCAGCAGCCCGGGGTATAATTCACCCCTCCACTTT	CASSPGYNSPLHF
TRBV5-1	.	few	TRBJ2-5	TGCGCCAGCAGCTTGGCCCAGACCCAGTACTTC	CASSLAQTQYF
TRBV7-9	.	few	TRBJ2-7	TGTGCCAGCAGCTTAGATCGGGGGTCGCGGAGCTCCTACGAGCAGTACTTC	CASSLDRGSRSSYEQYF
TRBV30	.	many	TRBJ1-1	TGTGCCTGGAGTGTTCGGACAGACACTGAAGCTTTCTTT	CAWSVRTDTEAFF
TRBV9	.	few	TRBJ2-7	TGTGCCAGCAGCATTGGGAACGAGCAGTACTTC	CASSIGNEQYF
TRBV24-1	.	.	TRBJ2-7	TGTGCCACCAGTGACCCCGGGAAGGGACCCCCCTACGAGCAGTACTTC	CATSDPGKGPPYEQYF
TRBV4-3	.	many	TRBJ1-1	TGCGCCAGCAGCCAAGACAGGGCGAACACTGAAGCTTTCTTT	CASSQDRANTEAFF
TRBV10-3	TRBD1	few	TRBJ1-5	TGTGCCATCAGTGATCAGGGGGCGAGCAATCAGCCCCAGCATTTT	CAISDQGASNQPQHF
TRBV4-3	TRBD1	few	TRBJ2-1	TGCGCCAGCAGCCAAGATAGGACAGGGCGCGTTGAGCAGTTCTTC	CASSQDRTGRVEQFF
TRBV5-1	.	.	TRBJ2-1	TGCGCCAGCAGCTTGGATCCCGGAGATGAGCAGTTCTTC	CASSLDPGDEQFF
TRBV5-5	.	few	TRBJ1-5	TGTGCCAGCAGCTTGGCTCAGGGGAGGAATCAGCCCCAGCATTTT	CASSLAQGRNQPQHF
TRBV9	TRBD2	.	TRBJ2-3	TGTGCCAGCAGCGTTCTAGCGGGAGGCATCACAGATACGCAGTATTTT	CASSVLAGGITDTQYF
TRBV5-6	.	few	TRBJ1-2	TGTGCCAGCAGCTTGGGCCGACGGCTAAACTATGGCTACACCTTC	CASSLGRRLNYGYTF
TRBV6-4	TRBD1	few	TRBJ1-2	TGTGCCAGCAGGGCTGGACAGGGGGATCATGGCTACACCTTC	CASRAGQGDHGYTF
TRBV5-5	.	.	TRBJ1-2	TGTGCCAGCAGCCCGTCGGGGGATTCCTATGGCTACACCTTC	CASSPSGDSYGYTF
TRBV27	.	.	TRBJ2-3	TGTGCCCCCGCGAATCCCGAGGAAGATACGCAGTATTTT	CAPANPEEDTQYF
TRBV7-6	TRBD1	many	TRBJ1-6	TGTGCCAGCAGCTTGACAGGGGATAGAAGTTCACCCCTCCACTTT	CASSLTGDRSSPLHF
TRBV7-9	TRBD1	many	TRBJ1-5	TGTGCCAGCAGCCGACAGGGCGATCAGCCCCAGCATTTT	CASSRQGDQPQHF
TRBV3-1	.	.	TRBJ2-7	TGTGCCAGCAGCCAGGCACTACCCTACGAGCAGTACTTC	CASSQALPYEQYF
TRBV29-1	.	few	TRBJ1-2	TGCAGCGTTGTCTATCCTAACTATGGCTACACCTTC	CSVVYPNYGYTF
TRBV5-6	.	.	TRBJ2-1	TGTGCCAGCAGCGGCCCGGGCGCGGAGAGCTCCTACAATGAGCAGTTCTTC	CASSGPGAESSYNEQFF
TRBV5-1	.	many	TRBJ2-3	TGCGCCAGCAGCTACCGGGACCCACTGATTAGCACAGATACGCAGTATTTT	CASSYRDPLISTDTQYF
TRBV5-1	.	.	TRBJ2-5	TGCGCCAGCAGCTCCGCCCGGGGCCCACAAGAGACCCAGTACTTC	CASSSARGPQETQYF
TRBV20-1	.	few	TRBJ1-1	TGCAGTGCTAGTGGGCATCAGGTAAACACTGAAGCTTTCTTT	CSASGHQVNTEAFF
TRBV4-3	TRBD1	.	TRBJ1-1	TGCGCCAGCAGCCAAATTTTAATTACAGGGGGCAGAGACACTGAAGCTTTCTTT	CASSQILITGGRDTEAFF
TRBV5-1	TRBD1	.	TRBJ2-3	TGCGCCAGCAGAGGAGGACAGGGAGTGGATACGCAGTATTTT	CASRGGQGVDTQYF
TRBV27	.	few	TRBJ1-4	TGTGCCAGCAGTCCAGCGTTGGCTAATGAAAAACTGTTTTTT	CASSPALANEKLFF
TRBV6-4	TRBD2	many	TRBJ2-3	TGTGCCAGCAGTGACTCTAGCGGGGGGGCCGATACGCAGTATTTT	CASSDSSGGADTQYF
TRBV6-2/TRBV6-3	.	.	TRBJ2-1	TGTGCCAGCAGCCCCGTCGGGGCTACCTACAATGAGCAGTTCTTC	CASSPVGATYNEQFF
TRBV29-1	.	.	TRBJ2-1	TGCAGCGGCATGGGACACAACAATGAGCAGTTCTTC	CSGMGHNNEQFF
TRBV5-1	TRBD1	few	TRBJ1-1	TGCGCCAGCAGCGCAGGACAGGGGGGTTCTGAAGCTTTCTTT	CASSAGQGGSEAFF
TRBV19	TRBD1	.	TRBJ2-7	TGTGCCAGTAGTACTTCCCACAGGGGCCTCTCCTACGAGCAGTACTTC	CASSTSHRGLSYEQYF
TRBV7-2	TRBD1	few	TRBJ1-4	TGTGCCAGCAGCTTAGACGGGACAGGGAGTAATGAAAAACTGTTTTTT	CASSLDGTGSNEKLFF
TRBV15	.	.	TRBJ1-1	TGTGCCACCAGCAGAGATTTGGCTTCTGGGGCTTTCTTT	CATSRDLASGAFF
TRBV7-9	TRBD1	.	TRBJ1-1	TGTGCCAGCAGCCGGTTAGGACAGGGCAGCGCTGAAGCTTTCTTT	CASSRLGQGSAEAFF
TRBV2	.	few	TRBJ2-4	TGTGCCAGCAGCGGATTGGGGGGTTTGGCCAAAAACATTCAGTACTTC	CASSGLGGLAKNIQYF
TRBV10-3	.	many	TRBJ2-2	TGTGCCATCAGTGACCCCTCGAACACCGGGGAGCTGTTTTTT	CAISDPSNTGELFF
TRBV4-3	.	few	TRBJ2-7	TGCGCCACCCAGCCTAGGACGGGGAGCTCCTACGAGCAGTACTTC	CATQPRTGSSYEQYF
TRBV6-5	.	.	TRBJ1-6	TGTGCCAGCAGTTCCATCCGGACAGCGTATAATTCACCCCTCCACTTT	CASSSIRTAYNSPLHF
TRBV20-1	.	.	TRBJ1-1	TGCAGTGCTTCAACAGAGGGGTTTCCGCCGAACACTGAAGCTTTCTTT	CSASTEGFPPNTEAFF
TRBV5-6	.	many	TRBJ1-1	TGTGCCAGCAGACAAACCGGGAGAGGAGACACTGAAGCTTTCTTT	CASRQTGRGDTEAFF
TRBV2	.	.	TRBJ1-1	TGTGCCAGCAGTGAATTGGCCACTGAAGCTTTCTTT	CASSELATEAFF
TRBV7-7	TRBD2	once	TRBJ2-1	TGTGCCAGCAGCTTACAGGCGGGGGGGCCCGATGAGCAGTTCTTC	CASSLQAGGPDEQFF
TRBV3-1	.	few	TRBJ2-3	TGTGCCAGCAACGACGAGTTCACAGATACGCAGTATTTT	CASNDEFTDTQYF
TRBV7-3	.	few	TRBJ2-3	TGTGCCAGCAGCTTATTCTCCAACGCCGCCGGGGATACGCAGTATTTT	CASSLFSNAAGDTQYF
TRBV6-5	.	.	TRBJ2-5	TGTGCCAGCAGAACGTACGAAGCGGAGCAAGAGACCCAGTACTTC	CASRTYEAEQETQYF
TRBV24-1	TRBD2	many	TRBJ2-5	TGTGCCACCAGTTTGGGACTAGCGGCCGCCCAAGAGACCCAGTACTTC	CATSLGLAAAQETQYF
TRBV5-1	TRBD1	.	TRBJ2-6	TGCGCCAGCAGCTCACAGGGGTTAGGGGCCAACGTCCTGACTTTC	CASSSQGLGANVLTF
TRBV10-3	.	.	TRBJ1-2	TGTGCCATCAGCTCGGCCCAGCGGCCTTATGGCTACACCTTC	CAISSAQRPYGYTF
TRBV7-9	.	many	TRBJ2-7	TGTGCCAGCAGCTCCTCTGGGTACGAGCAGTACTTC	CASSSSGYEQYF
TRBV20-1	TRBD2	.	TRBJ2-1	TGCAGTGCTAAGTCGTCCGGACTAGCGGCCTACAATGAGCAGTTCTTC	CSAKSSGLAAYNEQFF
TRBV5-1	.	few	TRBJ2-3	TGCGCCAGCAGCTTGGGAGTCGATAAGCAGTATTTT	CASSLGVDKQYF